The T cell receptor beta chain under discussion was sequenced for a study of CD8 T cells in ankylosing spondylitis. Study-wide results and limits: CD8+ by phenotype, disease-linked clones were relatively rare in peripheral blood. Past research had described some motif variants in reactive arthritis synovial fluid and blood. A TCR beta motif of about 8 highly homologous variants appeared characteristic of ankylosing spondylitis blood. Disease-linked clones were reportedly significantly enriched in matched ankylosing spondylitis synovial fluid.

On this clonotype: What it binds is not known.

Losses at the gene ends were 6 bases for V and 2 bases for J; bases not matched to a gene: 3. CDR1 and CDR2 (germline): SGDLS, YYNGEE. This CDR3 is 13 amino acids long. By quantitative 5'-RACE with molecular barcodes, the TCR beta libraries were made. From the 5' RACE reads, TCRdb called clonotypes with MiXCR, one entry per CDR3 protein. The sample gives about 460,000 distinct CDR3 sequences, about 5.7% of which show up once; 3.5% is in the top ten. This TCR derives from a male donor with ankylosing spondylitis. The sample comprised blood, either unsorted or a sorted T cell fraction (not recorded which). The chain uses TRBV9 and TRBJ1-1; 8 bases agree with TRBD1. The CDR3 loop is CASMGQANTEAFF. The CDR3 DNA reads TGTGCCAGCATGGGACAGGCTAACACTGAAGCTTTCTTT.